A few counts support the clone carrying this TCR beta chain. The sample comes from a study of blood T cells in healthy people across ages. A sample-barcoded 5' primer and a J-beta primer mix were used in a second PCR of roughly 7 to 12 cycles. Individual samples furnished no less than 2.5 million CDR3-containing paired-end reads apiece. From the 5' RACE reads, TCRdb called clonotypes with MiXCR, one entry per CDR3 protein. The sample has about 1.8 million distinct CDR3 sequences; around half are singletons. V was clipped by 3 bases and J by 2 bases, with 11 bases between them. The CDR3 has 14 amino acids. Germline V gene sequence: CDR1 MDHEN, CDR2 SYDVKM.

This sequence joins TRBV28 and TRBJ2-7, with unresolved D. The receptor's source is a woman aged 40 to 50 in good health. Sequencing was performed on blood. CDR3 in DNA: TGTGCCAGCAGTTTCCGCGGAGTGACCTACGAGCAGTACTTC. It encodes CASSFRGVTYEQYF.